The 2 T cell receptor beta chains below come from one sample, sequenced in a study of T cells in Graves' hyperthyroidism and ophthalmopathy. TCR beta CDR3 region amplification was performed from RNA transcripts. First-round RT-PCR of the TCR CDR3 relied on the HTBI primer set. Each CDR3 protein gets one entry after TCRdb re-called the multiplex PCR reads with MiXCR. The repertoire includes over 450,000 distinct CDR3 sequences, approximately 15% of them detected once, and around a sixth sits in the top ten. Sequenced: blood. The source of these receptors is a woman younger than 35 with Graves' hyperthyroidism.

The table lists this clonotype with many counts. V gene TRBV3-1 combines with J gene TRBJ2-1; 9 nucleotides match TRBD2. With 4 bases clipped from V and 7 bases from J, the junction kept 8 bases outside the gene matches. Germline CDR1 and CDR2: LGHDT and YNNKEL (reference sequence). This CDR3 is 15 amino acids long. The CDR3 sequence: CASSPSAGGWNEQFF. CDR3 sequence (DNA): TGTGCCAGCAGCCCCTCTGCGGGAGGGTGGAATGAGCAGTTCTTC.

V usage is TRBV12-3 or TRBV12-4 and J usage is TRBJ1-1, with a possible D match to TRBD1 (5 bases). V was shortened by 4 bases and J by 5 bases, with 17 bases between the two germline ends. There are 15 residues in the CDR3. CDR3 residues: CASSSVLTALTEAFF. DNA for the CDR3: TGTGCCAGCAGTTCGGTCTTGACAGCCCTTACTGAAGCTTTCTTT.